This TCR beta chain derives from a study of TIL therapy for anti-PD-1-resistant metastatic lung cancer. Study context: Tumors had a median PD-L1 proportion score of 5% to 6.5%. Most patients had lung adenocarcinoma; a few tumors were EGFR-mutant, two ALK-rearranged; half smoked currently or formerly. Tumors carried a median 1.5 non-synonymous mutations per megabase.

The CDR3 runs to 13 residues. With V trimmed by 3 bases and J by 10 bases, 4 bases remained unmatched. The germline gives CDR1 MGHRA, CDR2 YSYEKL. Time point given: pre-treatment sample, taken before nivolumab and TIL therapy. Most excised metastases sampled were pleural nodules or supraclavicular lymph nodes. Tumors were harvested before any PD-1/PD-L1 blockade. This was the immunoSEQ v3 assay. TCRdb keeps only in-frame clones here, not all; method: immunoSEQ multiplex PCR. The sample shows over 20,000 clones, approximately 72% of them seen only once. The chain recombines TRBV4-1 with TRBJ2-1; 9 nucleotides align to TRBD2. Material: tumor tissue, obtained at baseline. The source of this sequence is a person aged 25-85 years with non-small cell lung cancer. The CDR3, as DNA: TGCGCCAGCAGCCACCTAGCGGGGAGGGAGCAGTTCTTC. Protein: CASSHLAGREQFF.